One T cell receptor beta chain is described in this entry. These data come from a study of blood T cell repertoires in COVID-19. On the study more broadly: Samples came from the United States, Italy and Spain, spanning acute and convalescent COVID-19. From T cells, B-cell-depleted T cells, or PBMCs came the material, which was cDNA or gDNA.

Trimming stripped 5 bases from V and 4 bases from J, with 6 bases between. From germline, CDR1 is SGHNT and CDR2 YENEEA. The length of the CDR3 is 12 residues. This table comes from immunoSEQ multiplex PCR, and its TCRdb copy is limited to in-frame clones, with some not included. The sample lists around 320,000 clones, under 90% occurring once. The age range of participants was about 18 to 95 years, with residence in under 30 US areas. The chain joins TRBV11-3 to TRBJ2-1; no reliable D call. Source material: PBMCs or T cells enriched from blood (not recorded which). The TCR comes from a woman in her 50s who had been exposed to COVID-19. This CDR3 reads CASSQTYNEQFF. CDR3 DNA: TGTGCCAGCAGCCAAACTTACAATGAGCAGTTCTTC.